These 32 T cell receptor beta chains share one sample of origin, sequenced in a study of shared clonotypes between healthy human individuals. Generated by immunoSEQ multiplex PCR, the TCRdb table keeps only in-frame clones and is missing some. The sample shows roughly 2.2 million clones, 80% to 95% of them seen only once. Sample: naive CD4+ T cells from PBMCs. Specified subset: CD45RA+ positively selected. The receptor set was obtained from a man aged 18 to 35 in good health. Some clones in this sample may be carry-over from other donors' samples.

The chain joins TRBV11-2 to TRBJ2-5; D might be TRBD1 or TRBD2, each matching 6 bases. The V gene lost 3 bases and the J gene lost 5 bases, with 10 bases spanning the gap. Germline V lookup: CDR1 SGHAT, CDR2 FQNNGV. The CDR3 consists of 13 residues. In DNA form, the CDR3 reads TGTGCCAGCAGCTTTCTAGGGGGGGAGACCCAGTACTTC. Translation: CASSFLGGETQYF.

This chain uses TRBV6-5 with TRBJ1-3, with D unresolved. Germline V lookup: CDR1 MNHEY, CDR2 SVGAGI. V was trimmed by 5 bases and J by 8 bases, leaving 7 bases between them. The CDR3 has 11 amino acids. This chain's CDR3 is CASSNRDTIYF. The CDR3 nucleotides are TGTGCCAGCAGTAATCGGGACACCATATATTTT.

This clone is a singleton in its sample. The V gene is TRBV29-1, the J gene TRBJ2-4, with D possibly being TRBD1 (5 bases). Germline assignment: CDR1 SQVTM and CDR2 ANQGSEA. This CDR3 is 14 amino acids long. The ends were cut back, 0 bases at V and 2 bases at J, with 8 bases in the middle. The CDR3 loop is CSVEDQGSKNIQYF. CDR3 sequence (DNA): TGCAGCGTTGAAGACCAGGGCTCCAAAAACATTCAGTACTTC.

The V call is TRBV5-1, the J call TRBJ2-3, with D perhaps matching TRBD2 (5 bases). CDR3 size: 14 residues. From germline, CDR1 is SGHRS and CDR2 YFSETQ. The ends were cut back, 4 bases at V and 5 bases at J, with 14 bases in the middle. CDR3 sequence: CASSISVSIDTQYF. CDR3 DNA: TGCGCCAGCAGCATTAGCGTATCCATAGATACGCAGTATTTT.

The chain has TRBV9 and TRBJ2-1; D call uncertain. The CDR3 totals 15 residues. Per the germline V gene, CDR1 is SGDLS and CDR2 is YYNGEE. Trimming shortened V by 3 bases and J by 7 bases, and 17 bases separated the two germline ends. The CDR3 DNA is TGTGCCAGCAGCGCCCGCTGGGCTCCCGAAAATGAGCAGTTCTTC. Translated: CASSARWAPENEQFF.

The chain has TRBV6-5 and TRBJ2-2, with TRBD1 as a possible D gene (7 bases). The germline V and J ends were trimmed by 6 bases and 5 bases, with 13 bases remaining between them. The CDR3 consists of 14 residues. Germline CDR1 and CDR2: MNHEY and SVGAGI. Here the CDR3 reads CASRYRGGTGELFF. The CDR3 DNA is TGTGCCAGCAGATACAGGGGAGGAACCGGGGAGCTGTTTTTT.

The V gene is TRBV6-5, the J gene TRBJ1-3, with unresolved D. V was pared by 8 bases and J by 0 bases, with 14 bases between. CDR3 size: 15 residues. Germline V gene lookup returns CDR1 MNHEY and CDR2 SVGAGI. The CDR3 region has the DNA TGTGCCAGCGGGAGGTTAGGCTTCTCTGGAAACACCATATATTTT. Translating it yields CASGRLGFSGNTIYF.

This CDR3 is CASSGLVPYEQYF. CDR3 bases: TGTGCCAGCAGTGGACTAGTCCCCTACGAGCAGTACTTC. The chain carries TRBV27 and TRBJ2-7, with TRBD2 matching 7 bases. The V segment lost 5 bases and the J segment 2 bases; nucleotides outside the gene matches: 3. CDR1 is MNHEY, CDR2 SMNVEV, per germline (reference sequence). This CDR3 comprises 13 residues.

The chain links TRBV6-5 to TRBJ1-1; the D is unclear. Deletions cut 0 bases from V and 4 bases from J, with 9 bases between. CDR1 is MNHEY, CDR2 SVGAGI, per germline. This CDR3 contains 14 residues. CDR3 nucleotides: TGTGCCAGCAGTTACTCGCGACACCTCACTGAAGCTTTCTTT. It codes for CASSYSRHLTEAFF.

This sequence joins TRBV18 and TRBJ2-7, with 10 bases lining up with TRBD1. Germline assignment: CDR1 KGHSH and CDR2 LQKENI. V trimming: 5 bases; J trimming: 2 bases; junction bases outside the gene matches: 6. CDR3 length: 15 amino acids. In DNA, the CDR3 is TGTGCCAGCTCAGCAGACAGGGGGCAGACCTACGAGCAGTACTTC. Amino acid sequence: CASSADRGQTYEQYF.

The CDR3 here is CASSLKTGLGGDTQYF. The CDR3 coding sequence is TGCGCCAGCAGCTTGAAGACAGGGCTGGGGGGAGATACGCAGTATTTT. V is TRBV5-1 and J is TRBJ2-3, with D possibly TRBD1 on 7 matching bases. V gave up 1 base and J gave up 5 bases, with 17 bases separating them. Germline CDR1 SGHRS, CDR2 YFSETQ. The CDR3 has 16 amino acids. The whole variable domain, filled in from reference TRBV5-1 and TRBJ2-3, reads KAGVTQTPRYLIKTRGQQVTLSCSPISGHRSVSWYQQTPGQGLQFLFEYFSETQRNKGNFPGRFSGRQFSNSRSEMNVSTLELGDSALYLCASSLKTGLGGDTQYFGPGTRLTVL.

The V gene is TRBV14, the J gene TRBJ1-1; D remains ambiguous. Germline lookup yields CDR1 SGHDN and CDR2 FVKESK. Trimming took 4 bases from V and 1 from J, leaving 10 bases between them. The CDR3 length is 14 residues. The DNA of the CDR3 is TGTGCCAGCAGCCCCCGCCGGCCGAACACTGAAGCTTTCTTT. Its translation is CASSPRRPNTEAFF.

The chain couples TRBV30 to TRBJ2-2, with D maybe TRBD1 (5 bases). V shed 3 bases and J shed 0 bases, with 11 bases lying between them. CDR1 GTSNPN and CDR2 SVGIG come from the germline V gene (reference sequence). The CDR3 length is 15 residues. CDR3: CAWRLRGANTGELFF. Here the CDR3 DNA reads TGTGCCTGGAGATTAAGGGGCGCGAACACCGGGGAGCTGTTTTTT.

The rearrangement links TRBV11-2 to TRBJ1-2, with D unclear. There are 12 residues in the CDR3. The germline V gene has CDR1 SGHAT and CDR2 FQNNGV. V was cut by 3 bases and J by 0 bases, with 2 bases left in between. This CDR3 reads CASSFTNYGYTF. DNA for the CDR3: TGTGCCAGCAGCTTTACTAACTATGGCTACACCTTC.

The chain recombines TRBV7-3 with TRBJ2-7; a possible D gene is TRBD1 (6 bases). There are 13 residues in the CDR3. Per germline, CDR1 SGHTA and CDR2 FQGTGA. The V end was cut by 1 base, the J end by 6 bases, with 10 bases between. The CDR3: CASSLSGQTEQYF. For the CDR3, the DNA is TGTGCCAGCAGCTTAAGTGGACAGACCGAGCAGTACTTC.

The chain recombines TRBV5-1 with TRBJ1-1; the D gene is possibly TRBD1 (5 bases). The CDR3 loop spans 14 amino acids. The germline CDR1 and CDR2 sequences are SGHRS and YFSETQ. The V and J ends lost 3 bases and 5 bases respectively, with 14 bases between them. CDR3 sequence: CASSSTGSGTEAFF. The CDR3 DNA reads TGCGCCAGCAGCTCGACTGGGTCAGGGACTGAAGCTTTCTTT.

The chain is built from TRBV15 and TRBJ2-2, with 14 bases that match TRBD2. The CDR3 loop spans 15 amino acids. Germline V gives CDR1 LNHNV, CDR2 YYDKDF (reference sequence). V shed 9 bases, J shed 5 bases, and the junction held 5 bases outside the gene matches. The CDR3 bases are TGTGCCACGGGACTAGCGGGAGTCGGGACCGGGGAGCTGTTTTTT. Protein product: CATGLAGVGTGELFF.

V gene TRBV27 combines with J gene TRBJ2-1; D gene unclear. V lost 3 bases and J lost 11, with 17 bases in between. Germline CDR1 is MNHEY and CDR2 is SMNVEV (reference sequence). There are 14 residues in the CDR3. The CDR3 DNA is TGTGCCAGCAGTTTTGTTATATCGAGCGAGAAGCAGTTCTTC. It codes for CASSFVISSEKQFF.

The rearrangement uses TRBV7-8 and TRBJ1-1; 11 bases line up with TRBD1. Germline V gives CDR1 SGHVS, CDR2 FQNEAQ. The CDR3 is 15 residues long. The trim removed 5 bases at V and 5 bases at J, leaving 7 bases unmatched. CDR3 residues: CASSAGTGGGTEAFF. The CDR3 DNA is TGTGCCAGCAGCGCAGGGACAGGGGGAGGTACTGAAGCTTTCTTT.

The rearrangement joins TRBV6-6 to TRBJ2-1; 14 bases are a match to TRBD2. With 6 bases clipped from V and 9 bases from J, the junction kept 7 bases outside the gene matches. The CDR3 length is 15 residues. The germline CDR1 and CDR2 sequences are MNHNY and SVGAGI (reference sequence). The CDR3 spells CASSPGLAGGGEQFF. The CDR3 DNA is TGTGCCAGCAGCCCTGGACTAGCGGGAGGTGGTGAGCAGTTCTTC.

Concerning this clone itself: This CDR3 is also generated by other DNA sequences in the sample. This chain uses TRBV20-1 with TRBJ2-3; a weak D match, TRBD1 (5 bases). Trimming took 2 bases from V and 5 from J, leaving 5 bases between them. The CDR3 sequence is 11 residues long. Per germline, CDR1 DFQATT and CDR2 SNEGSKA (reference sequence). DNA for the CDR3: TGCAGTGCTAGAAGGGGAGATACGCAGTATTTT. Translated, it gives CSARRGDTQYF.

V and J are TRBV11-2 and TRBJ2-3, with D possibly TRBD2 on 6 matching bases. The CDR3 extends over 16 amino acids. From germline, CDR1 is SGHAT and CDR2 FQNNGV. The V gene lost 1 base and the J gene lost 2 bases, with 13 bases spanning the gap. CDR3: CASSLGTSPSTDTQYF. In nucleotides, the CDR3 is TGTGCCAGCAGCTTAGGTACTAGCCCATCCACAGATACGCAGTATTTT.

The V call is TRBV5-1, the J call TRBJ1-1, with TRBD1 as a possible D gene (6 bases). Between the trimmed V and J ends, which lost 1 base and 1 base, there was a span of 17 bases. The length of the CDR3 is 17 residues. The germline CDR1 and CDR2 sequences are SGHRS and YFSETQ. CDR3 coding DNA: TGCGCCAGCAGCTTGCCGGGGGCGGTTCGAGGGAACACTGAAGCTTTCTTT. It yields the protein CASSLPGAVRGNTEAFF.

Comment on this clone: This specimen includes other DNA sequences encoding the same CDR3. The rearrangement links TRBV7-9 to TRBJ1-3; the D is unclear. Looked up from germline, CDR1 is SEHNR and CDR2 is FQNEAQ (reference sequence). The CDR3 is 13 residues long. The ends were cut back, 2 bases at V and 4 bases at J, with 6 bases in the middle. CDR3 sequence reads: CASSLSAGNTIYF. The CDR3 nucleotides are TGTGCCAGCAGCTTATCCGCCGGAAACACCATATATTTT.

The V call is TRBV9, the J call TRBJ2-3; 9 bases are shared with TRBD2. V lost 4 bases, J lost 1 base, and 4 bases stayed unmatched. CDR1 and CDR2 (germline): SGDLS, YYNGEE. This CDR3 is built from 15 residues. The CDR3 here is CASSTIAGGTDTQYF. Here the CDR3 DNA reads TGTGCCAGCAGCACGATAGCGGGGGGCACAGATACGCAGTATTTT.

The chain combines TRBV5-8 with TRBJ1-5; D is ambiguous. Trimming took 2 bases from V and 2 from J, leaving 8 bases between them. CDR1 is SGHTS and CDR2 is YDEGEE in the germline V gene. CDR3 length equals 14 residues. CDR3 sequence (DNA): TGTGCCAGCAGCTTTCGAGTGGGCAATCAGCCCCAGCATTTT. It encodes CASSFRVGNQPQHF.

Notes on this clone: Other DNA sequences in the same sample also yield this CDR3. The chain has TRBV2 and TRBJ2-7; the D is unclear. The CDR3 spans 12 residues. Trimming took off 6 bases at V and 0 bases at J, with 6 bases between the two ends. Germline CDR1 and CDR2: SNHLY and FYNNEI. DNA of the CDR3: TGTGCCAGCAGCTATACCTCCTACGAGCAGTACTTC. Translation: CASSYTSYEQYF.

Only one count was recorded for this clone. V is TRBV10-3 and J is TRBJ2-7, with TRBD1 as a possible D gene (6 bases). The V end lost 10 bases, the J end lost 4 bases, and 20 bases lay between the germline ends. Germline lookup yields CDR1 ENHRY and CDR2 SYGVKD. The CDR3 is 14 amino acids. The CDR3 protein is CATTPQGNVYEQYF. CDR3 DNA: TGTGCCACCACTCCCCAGGGGAACGTATACGAGCAGTACTTC.

The chain links TRBV29-1 to TRBJ2-1; 13 positions agree with TRBD2. V shed 6 bases and J 8 bases; nucleotides not matched to a gene: 19. Germline values: CDR1 SQVTM, CDR2 ANQGSEA. The CDR3 is 18 residues long. The CDR3, as DNA: TGCAGCGTGGGCGGGACTAGCGGGAATTTAATGTGGGGATATGAGCAGTTCTTC. It encodes CSVGGTSGNLMWGYEQFF.

V usage is TRBV7-8 and J usage is TRBJ1-5; D is uncertain. CDR1 and CDR2 (germline): SGHVS, FQNEAQ. The CDR3 is made up of 14 amino acids. The V and J ends lost 0 bases and 1 base respectively, with 4 bases between them. The CDR3 bases are TGTGCCAGCAGCTTAGCGGACAGCAATCAGCCCCAGCATTTT. This sequence encodes CASSLADSNQPQHF.

Here the CDR3 DNA reads TGTGCCTGGGGATTACCGGGACAGGGCCTCTATGGCTACACCTTC. Protein product: CAWGLPGQGLYGYTF. The rearrangement uses TRBV30 and TRBJ1-2, with 9 bases fitting TRBD1. Germline loops: CDR1 GTSNPN, CDR2 SVGIG (reference sequence). Unmatched junction bases numbered 11, after V lost 5 bases and J lost 4 bases. CDR3 length: 15 residues.

The CDR3 here is CASSFLDSSGNTIYF. The DNA for the CDR3 is TGTGCCAGCAGTTTCCTCGACAGCTCTGGAAACACCATATATTTT. This chain connects TRBV28 to TRBJ1-3; D is possibly TRBD1 (5 bases). From germline, CDR1 is MDHEN and CDR2 SYDVKM. The germline V and J ends were trimmed by 3 bases and 0 bases, with 9 bases remaining between them. The CDR3 runs 15 residues.